The sequence of this T cell receptor (beta chain) was determined in a study of T cell responses to AZD1222 COVID-19 vaccine. The study's findings and limits: Regions left unmutated in variants are reportedly the target of nearly half of spike-specific TCRs.

Assay used: immunoSEQ multiplex PCR; TCRdb lists only in-frame clones, some missing. The sample lists about 67,000 clones, around four fifths occurring once. Concerning this clone: Its antigen is undetermined.

Specimen: peripheral blood, collected on day 0 of AZD1222 vaccination. This TCR was sampled from an adult in good health.

The DNA of the CDR3 is TGTGCCAGCAGCCAAGAAGCTAGCACAGATACGCAGTATTTT. This encodes CASSQEASTDTQYF. The rearrangement links TRBV3-1 (or the pseudogene TRBV3-2) to TRBJ2-3, with unresolved D. CDR1 and CDR2 from the germline V gene are LGHDT and YNNKEL (reference sequence). This CDR3 has 14 amino acids. Trimming cost V 0 bases and J 0 bases, with 4 bases left between them.